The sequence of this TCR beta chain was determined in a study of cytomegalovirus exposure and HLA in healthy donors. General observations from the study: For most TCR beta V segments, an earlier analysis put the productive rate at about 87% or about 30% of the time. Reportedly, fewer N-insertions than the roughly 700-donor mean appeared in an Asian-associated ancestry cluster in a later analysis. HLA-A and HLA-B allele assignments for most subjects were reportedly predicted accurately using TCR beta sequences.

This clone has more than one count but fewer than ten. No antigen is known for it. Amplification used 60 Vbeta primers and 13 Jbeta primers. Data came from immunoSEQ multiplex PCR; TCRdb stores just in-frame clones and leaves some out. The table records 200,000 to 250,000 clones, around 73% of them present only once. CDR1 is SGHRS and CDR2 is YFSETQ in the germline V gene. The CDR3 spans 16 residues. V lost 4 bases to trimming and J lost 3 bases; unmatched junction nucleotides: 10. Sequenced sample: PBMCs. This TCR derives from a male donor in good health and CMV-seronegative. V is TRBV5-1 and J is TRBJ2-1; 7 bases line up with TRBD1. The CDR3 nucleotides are TGCGCCAGCAGCGCAAAACAGGGGTGGGACTACAATGAGCAGTTCTTC. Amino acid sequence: CASSAKQGWDYNEQFF. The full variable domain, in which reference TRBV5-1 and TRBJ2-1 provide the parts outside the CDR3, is KAGVTQTPRYLIKTRGQQVTLSCSPISGHRSVSWYQQTPGQGLQFLFEYFSETQRNKGNFPGRFSGRQFSNSRSEMNVSTLELGDSALYLCASSAKQGWDYNEQFFGPGTRLTVL.